This T cell receptor (beta chain) was identified in a study of blood T cell repertoires in COVID-19. Two negative PCRs, clearance, or symptom resolution had been documented for recovered Cohort 3 donors. Only in-frame clones appear in the TCRdb table, and some are missing; sequencing was by immunoSEQ multiplex PCR. Here the sample spans almost 250,000 clones, 85% to 90% being singletons. The CDR3 is 13 amino acids. CDR1 and CDR2 from the germline V gene are MNHEY and SMNVEV (reference sequence). The V and J ends lost 4 bases and 6 bases respectively, with 12 bases between them. Sequencing was carried out using PBMCs or T cells enriched from blood (not recorded which). This rearrangement joins TRBV27 to TRBJ1-2; D uncertain. The receptor was derived from a woman between 50 and 59 years old who had recovered from COVID-19. CDR3 residues: CASSSLRRDGYTF. CDR3 DNA: TGTGCCAGCAGTTCCCTTCGACGGGATGGCTACACCTTC.